The sequence of this T cell receptor beta chain was determined in a study of T cells in Graves' hyperthyroidism and ophthalmopathy (dated by TCRdb to about 2019). In the study overall: To identify distinguishing TCR V-J signatures, a discovery cohort of some 99 patients was used, comprising some 45 with Graves' ophthalmopathy and some 60 with stable Graves' hyperthyroidism. Whether ophthalmopathy could be predicted prospectively was tested in an independent validation cohort made up of roughly 19 hyperthyroidism patients plus 17 patients who later progressed to ophthalmopathy. For training and testing, the 100 patients in the discovery cohort were randomly divided in a 7:3 ratio. The paper reports TCR Vbeta CDR3 sequencing of approximately 130 peripheral blood samples: 40 to 45 ophthalmopathy, about 75 hyperthyroidism and approximately 17 progressor patients. After sampling, hyperthyroidism patients received methimazole starting at 30 mg daily, and ophthalmopathy patients received high-dose intravenous methylprednisolone. The study also compared thyroid tissue and blood T-cell repertoires from about six Graves' hyperthyroidism patients.

Stable Graves' hyperthyroidism was defined as no progression to ophthalmopathy during 18 months of follow-up. Hyperthyroidism patients were aged 18 to 65 years and newly diagnosed, with disease duration of less than 2 months. Exclusion was applied to patients with uncontrolled infections, other autoimmune diseases, pregnancy or lactation. Clinical symptoms, serum thyroxine and TRAb, thyroid ultrasound, and orbital computed tomography formed the basis for the diagnoses. Total RNA was extracted using Trizol reagent, and RNA quality was assessed on an Agilent 2100 Bioanalyzer. Overall study outcomes, separate from this receptor: Most expanded thyroid clonotypes (frequency above 0.001) were also found in blood, which suggests that blood repertoires may mirror thyroid immune responses. In cross-validation, a model built on a 13 V-J signature told ophthalmopathy apart from stable hyperthyroidism with approximately 90% sensitivity and around 83% specificity, and in testing the same model reached 80%/75%. Sample size was not statistically predetermined, and investigators were not blinded to group allocation. During validation, the model predicted progression to ophthalmopathy a median of around 6 months ahead of onset, with around 70% sensitivity and around 73% specificity.

Amplification of TCR beta CDR3 regions was carried out from RNA transcripts. For the first round of RT-PCR on the TCR CDR3, the HTBI primer set was used together with the Qiagen OneStep RT-PCR kit. A second multiplex PCR round built the libraries, followed by size selection and purification. Paired-end sequencing of the libraries was performed with 100 bp reads on an Illumina HiSeq2000. The paper's processing steps were these. SOAPnuke was used to process the raw data, with reads discarded if the reads contained adapters or uncalled bases, had a mean Phred below 15, or lacked an exact constant-primer or identifier match. High-quality paired reads were merged with COPE v1.2.5, and unique nucleotide sequences were defined as clonotypes. MiTCR v1.1 was used to align clonotypes to the IMGT TRBV, TRBD and TRBJ reference segments. Only V-J combinations with frequency above 0.0001, covering approximately 99% of repertoires, were analysed. The TCS score was defined as the ratio of F50 (clonal expansion) to E x V (chaos), calculated using BLOSUM62-based TCRdist between CDR3 peptides within each V-J. Welch's t-statistics and random forest reduced 500 to 650 V-J features to 13, which were used in a naive Bayes classifier (R e1071). Using fastp trimming at Q25 and MiXCR clonotype assembly, TCRdb reanalyzed the public sequencing data and kept in-frame beta chains. Rows with a matching CDR3 protein are joined into one entry that keeps the most common DNA and genes. The V and J calls and clone size are TCRdb's, not the authors'. In this sample the table shows approximately 590,000 distinct CDR3 sequences, just over 45% of which occur a single time. 6.5% to 9% of the sample goes to the ten largest clones.

The CDR3 runs 14 residues from the cysteine to the phenylalanine. Only CDR3 DNA remains: 42 bases, in frame from the first base. CDR1 SGHRS and CDR2 YFSETQ are derived from the germline V gene. The V end loses 4 bases and the J end loses 4 bases, and a stretch of 15 bases separates them. This clonotype was seen more than once but under ten times. The antigen it binds to is not known. Base-call qualities are not available, and no considerably larger clone is one nucleotide away. The sequence derives from a woman aged 18-29 years with Graves' hyperthyroidism. Donor details come from another sample of the same person, matched by shared clones. The specimen sequenced was peripheral blood or thyroid tissue (not recorded which). This sequence uses TRBV5-1 and TRBJ2-7; no confident D gene assignment can be made. Read as DNA, the sequence is TGCGCCAGCAGCCCGGTCGGCTCGAGATACGAGCAGTACTTC. This gives the protein CASSPVGSRYEQYF.